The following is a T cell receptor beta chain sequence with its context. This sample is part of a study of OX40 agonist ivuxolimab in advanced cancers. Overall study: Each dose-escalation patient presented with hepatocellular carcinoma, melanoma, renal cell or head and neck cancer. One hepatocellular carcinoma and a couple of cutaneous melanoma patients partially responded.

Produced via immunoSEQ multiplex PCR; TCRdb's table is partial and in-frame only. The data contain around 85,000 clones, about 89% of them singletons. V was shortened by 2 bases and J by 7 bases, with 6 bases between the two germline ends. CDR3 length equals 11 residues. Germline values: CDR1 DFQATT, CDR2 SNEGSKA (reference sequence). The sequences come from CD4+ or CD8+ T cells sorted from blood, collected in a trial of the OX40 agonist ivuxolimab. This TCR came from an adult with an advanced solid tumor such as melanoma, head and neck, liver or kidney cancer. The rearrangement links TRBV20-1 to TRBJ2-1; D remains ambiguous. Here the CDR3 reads CSARPLNEQFF. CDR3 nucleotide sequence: TGCAGTGCTAGACCTCTAAATGAGCAGTTCTTC.